This TCR beta chain was identified in a study of T cell responses to AZD1222 COVID-19 vaccine. Clones were sequenced by immunoSEQ multiplex PCR, and TCRdb holds only the in-frame ones, with some missing. This sample carries 200,000 to 250,000 clones, roughly 94% of them seen once, and the ten largest clones take about 1.5%. With respect to this clone: A junction end diverges from the germline sequence, so it may reflect a read error.

Germline V lookup: CDR1 SEHNR, CDR2 FQNEAQ (reference sequence). CDR3 length: 16 residues. This chain uses TRBV7-9 with TRBJ1-1, with 8 bases aligning to TRBD1. This specimen was peripheral blood, taken 28 days after the second dose of the MenACWY control vaccine. This clonotype was sampled from an adult who received the MenACWY meningococcal vaccine as a control. This chain's CDR3 is CASNLAGGQGSTEAFF. The CDR3 DNA reads as TGTGCCAGCAACTTAGCGGGAGGACAGGGAAGCACTGAAGCTTTCTTT.